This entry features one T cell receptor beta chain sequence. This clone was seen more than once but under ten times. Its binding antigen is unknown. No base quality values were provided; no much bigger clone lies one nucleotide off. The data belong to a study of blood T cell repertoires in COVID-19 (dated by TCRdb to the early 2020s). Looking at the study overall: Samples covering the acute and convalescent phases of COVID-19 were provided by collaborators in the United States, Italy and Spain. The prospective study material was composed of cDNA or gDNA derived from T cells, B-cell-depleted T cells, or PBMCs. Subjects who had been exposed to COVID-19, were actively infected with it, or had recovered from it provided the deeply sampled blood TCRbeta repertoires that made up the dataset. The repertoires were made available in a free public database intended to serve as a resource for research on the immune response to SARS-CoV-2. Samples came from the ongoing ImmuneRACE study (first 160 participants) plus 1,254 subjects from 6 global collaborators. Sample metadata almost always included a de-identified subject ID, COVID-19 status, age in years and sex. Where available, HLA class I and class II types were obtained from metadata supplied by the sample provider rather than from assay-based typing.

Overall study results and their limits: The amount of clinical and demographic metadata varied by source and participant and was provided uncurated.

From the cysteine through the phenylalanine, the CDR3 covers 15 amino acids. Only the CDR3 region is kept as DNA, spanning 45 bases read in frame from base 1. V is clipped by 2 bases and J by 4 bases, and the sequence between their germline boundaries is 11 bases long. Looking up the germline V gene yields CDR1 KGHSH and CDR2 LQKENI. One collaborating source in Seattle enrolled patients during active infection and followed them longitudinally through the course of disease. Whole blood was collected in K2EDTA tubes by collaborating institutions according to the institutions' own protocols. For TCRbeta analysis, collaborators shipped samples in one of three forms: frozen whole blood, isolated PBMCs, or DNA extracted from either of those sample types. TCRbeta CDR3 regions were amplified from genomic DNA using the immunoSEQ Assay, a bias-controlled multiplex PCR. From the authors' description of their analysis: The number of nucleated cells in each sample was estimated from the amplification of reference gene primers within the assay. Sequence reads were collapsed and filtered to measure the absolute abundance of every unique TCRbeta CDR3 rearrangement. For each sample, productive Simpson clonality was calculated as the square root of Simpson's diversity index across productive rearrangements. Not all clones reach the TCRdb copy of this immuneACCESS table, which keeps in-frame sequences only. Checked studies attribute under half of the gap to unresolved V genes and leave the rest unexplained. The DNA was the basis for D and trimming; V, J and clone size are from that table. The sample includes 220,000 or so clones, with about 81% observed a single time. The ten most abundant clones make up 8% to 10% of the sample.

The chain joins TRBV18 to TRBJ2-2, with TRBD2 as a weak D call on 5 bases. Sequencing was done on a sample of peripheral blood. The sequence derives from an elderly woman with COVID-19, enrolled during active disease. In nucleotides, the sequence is TGTGCCAGCTCACCATGGGGAGAGAGCACCGGGGAGCTGTTTTTT. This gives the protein CASSPWGESTGELFF. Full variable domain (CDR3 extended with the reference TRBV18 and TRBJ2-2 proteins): NAGVMQNPRHLVRRRGQEARLRCSPMKGHSHVYWYRQLPEEGLKFMVYLQKENIIDESGMPKERFSAEFPKEGPSILRIQQVVRGDSAAYFCASSPWGESTGELFFGEGSRLTVL.